Below, 4 T cell receptor beta chains from the same sample are listed, as sequenced in a study of sequential checkpoint blockade in melanoma. This sample's treatment: randomized to nivolumab then ipilimumab (arm A) or the reverse (arm B). Here immunoSEQ multiplex PCR was the method, and the copy in TCRdb shows in-frame clones only, minus some. This table holds 17,000 or so clones, under 65% found once. The sequencing used CD8+ T cells sorted from blood (inferred from file names), collected from a patient given nivolumab and ipilimumab in sequence. The source of these receptors is a human donor with melanoma.

This clone was detected once. This chain joins TRBV16 and TRBJ2-3, with a tentative D call TRBD1 (6 bases). CDR1 and CDR2 from the germline V gene are KGHSY and FQNENV. Between the trimmed V and J ends, which lost 1 base and 2 bases, there was a span of 13 bases. CDR3 size: 16 residues. CDR3 in amino acids: CASSQFLGQSTDTQYF. The CDR3 DNA sequence: TGTGCCAGCAGCCAATTTTTAGGACAGTCCACAGATACGCAGTATTTT.

The J gene is TRBJ1-1, the V gene TRBV7-9, with TRBD1 matching 7 bases. This CDR3 comprises 15 residues. The V gene's germline CDR1 is SEHNR and CDR2 FQNEAQ (reference sequence). The V segment lost 1 base and the J segment 1 base; nucleotides outside the gene matches: 3. The CDR3 is CASSLDTGENTEAFF. The CDR3 bases are TGTGCCAGCAGCTTAGATACAGGGGAGAACACTGAAGCTTTCTTT.

This clone was seen a few times. The rearrangement links TRBV19 to TRBJ1-6; 8 bases line up with TRBD1. From germline, CDR1 is LNHDA and CDR2 SQIVND (reference sequence). The CDR3 consists of 14 residues. Germline trimming cut 3 bases from V and 10 bases from J; bases unmatched to any gene: 5. CDR3 protein: CASSMAGGASPLHF. The CDR3, as DNA: TGTGCCAGTAGTATGGCAGGGGGCGCCTCACCCCTCCACTTT.

This clone was observed a handful of times. The chain employs TRBV6-1 and TRBJ1-2, with 8 positions matching TRBD1. The trim removed 5 bases at V and 7 bases at J, leaving 3 bases unmatched. The CDR3 consists of 12 residues. Germline CDR1 reads MNHNS; CDR2 reads SASEGT. CDR3 in DNA: TGTGCCAGCAGTCAGGGGGCGGGTGGCTACACCTTC. Its protein product is CASSQGAGGYTF.